Presented here are 31 T cell receptor beta chains from one specimen sequenced in a study of T cell repertoires in cytomegalovirus infection. TCRdb ran MiXCR on the reads and lists one entry per CDR3 protein. The table includes hundreds of thousands of distinct CDR3 sequences, roughly 17% detected once. Sequencing input: PBMCs. The receptors were sampled from a human donor in good health (CMV status not recorded). Some clones in this sample may be carry-over from other donors' samples.

A few counts support this clonotype. This sequence joins TRBV4-2 and TRBJ2-7, with a tentative D call TRBD1 (5 bases). Germline CDR1 and CDR2: LGHNA and YNFKEQ. The CDR3 is made up of 15 amino acids. V dropped 0 bases and J dropped 1 base, with 10 bases sitting between them. The CDR3 is CASSQEWQGSYEQYF. CDR3 DNA sequence: TGTGCCAGCAGCCAAGAGTGGCAGGGTTCCTACGAGCAGTACTTC.

The chain combines TRBV7-2 with TRBJ2-3; 8 bases align to TRBD2. CDR1 and CDR2 (germline): SGHTA, FQGNSA. The V and J ends lost 1 base and 10 bases, in that order; junction bases with no gene match: 13. The CDR3 runs to 16 residues. This CDR3 is CASSLVGGGTQTPQYF. The CDR3 DNA reads as TGTGCCAGCAGCTTAGTCGGCGGGGGGACCCAGACCCCGCAGTATTTT.

This clonotype was counted between two and nine times. The chain links TRBV4-1 to TRBJ1-1; TRBD1 aligns across 8 bases. The germline gives CDR1 MGHRA, CDR2 YSYEKL. The CDR3 totals 12 residues. The V and J ends lost 2 bases and 8 bases, in that order; junction bases with no gene match: 1. This CDR3 is CASSQRDREAFF. The CDR3 nucleotides are TGCGCCAGCAGCCAACGGGACAGGGAAGCTTTCTTT.

Many counts were recorded for this clonotype. The rearrangement links TRBV7-2 to TRBJ1-2; D is possibly TRBD1 (5 bases). Trimming cost V 4 bases and J 4 bases, with 19 bases left between them. Germline V gene lookup returns CDR1 SGHTA and CDR2 FQGNSA. The CDR3 has 16 residues. The CDR3 loop is CASSWTHTTVTYGYTF. For the CDR3, the DNA is TGTGCCAGCAGCTGGACACACACGACAGTAACCTATGGCTACACCTTC.

This clonotype was counted a few times. V is TRBV28 and J is TRBJ2-3; D is ambiguous. The V gene's germline CDR1 is MDHEN and CDR2 SYDVKM. This CDR3 contains 15 residues. Deletions cut 6 bases from V and 5 bases from J, with 18 bases between. The CDR3 sequence is CASSLRPRMIDTQYF. For the CDR3, the DNA is TGTGCCAGCAGCCTAAGACCCCGGATGATAGATACGCAGTATTTT.

This clonotype was observed at least ten times. J is TRBJ2-1 and V is TRBV19; the match to TRBD2 covers 7 bases. The CDR3 length is 15 residues. With 5 bases clipped from V and 0 bases from J, the junction kept 4 bases outside the gene matches. CDR1 is LNHDA and CDR2 is SQIVND in the germline V gene (reference sequence). The CDR3 is CASSPSSGSYNEQFF. CDR3 nucleotide sequence: TGTGCCAGTAGTCCCTCTAGCGGCTCCTACAATGAGCAGTTCTTC.

The J gene is TRBJ2-3, the V gene TRBV7-8; 8 bases align to TRBD2. The CDR3 has 16 residues. V shed 0 bases and J 0 bases; nucleotides not matched to a gene: 2. Germline lookup yields CDR1 SGHVS and CDR2 FQNEAQ. In DNA, the CDR3 is TGTGCCAGCAGCTTAGCGGCGGGGGGAAGCACAGATACGCAGTATTTT. Its translation is CASSLAAGGSTDTQYF.

This clonotype was found a few times. The chain recombines TRBV19 with TRBJ1-1; D perhaps matches TRBD1 (6 bases). This CDR3 contains 14 residues. Germline V gene lookup returns CDR1 LNHDA and CDR2 SQIVND (reference sequence). With 8 bases removed from V and 0 bases from J, the gap between germline ends came to 13 bases. CDR3 sequence reads: CASGGGGMNTEAFF. CDR3 in DNA: TGTGCCAGTGGCGGTGGGGGCATGAACACTGAAGCTTTCTTT.

At least ten counts were recorded for this clonotype. This chain connects TRBV20-1 to TRBJ1-6; D perhaps matches TRBD1 (6 bases). Germline V gene lookup returns CDR1 DFQATT and CDR2 SNEGSKA (reference sequence). The V gene lost 1 base and the J gene lost 7 bases, with 11 bases spanning the gap. The CDR3 covers 14 residues. The CDR3 is CSARGGAGNSPLHF. The CDR3 region has the DNA TGCAGTGCTAGAGGGGGGGCCGGCAATTCACCCCTCCACTTT.

In this sample, this clonotype turned up many times. The genes are TRBV12-3 or TRBV12-4 and TRBJ1-5; 11 bases are shared with TRBD1. The V gene end was trimmed by 4 bases and the J gene end by 7 bases; junction bases not matched to a gene: 6. The CDR3 loop spans 15 amino acids. The CDR3 sequence is CASSSGTGGGQPQHF. DNA of the CDR3: TGTGCCAGCAGTTCTGGGACAGGGGGAGGCCAGCCCCAGCATTTT.

This clonotype occurred many times. This rearrangement joins TRBV11-2 to TRBJ2-3, with TRBD2 matching 8 bases. Germline trimming cut 5 bases from V and 8 bases from J; bases unmatched to any gene: 9. This CDR3 has 14 amino acids. Germline CDR1 SGHAT, CDR2 FQNNGV. The CDR3: CASSEVAGWSTQYF. The CDR3 DNA reads as TGTGCCAGCAGCGAGGTAGCGGGGTGGAGTACGCAGTATTTT.

The rearrangement joins TRBV7-2 to TRBJ2-2, with D unclear. The V gene lost 6 bases and the J gene lost 7 bases, with 12 bases spanning the gap. This CDR3 spans 13 amino acids. Germline CDR1 is SGHTA and CDR2 is FQGNSA. DNA for the CDR3: TGTGCCAGCAGTCGTAATCCTGGCGGGGAGCTGTTTTTT. Translated: CASSRNPGGELFF.

This clonotype was observed a few times. The V gene is TRBV29-1, the J gene TRBJ2-5, with D possibly matching TRBD1 (5 bases). CDR1 is SQVTM and CDR2 is ANQGSEA in the germline V gene. The length of the CDR3 is 13 residues. With 2 bases removed from V and 1 base from J, the gap between germline ends came to 8 bases. The CDR3 loop is CSVERQGQETQYF. Written as DNA, the CDR3 is TGCAGCGTTGAAAGGCAGGGCCAAGAGACCCAGTACTTC.

This clonotype was seen a handful of times. The CDR3 DNA sequence: TGTGCCAGCAGTTTACCCGTTTCACCCCTCCACTTT. Its protein product is CASSLPVSPLHF. The chain uses TRBV12-3 or TRBV12-4 and TRBJ1-6; the D is unclear. This CDR3 comprises 12 residues. Trimming left V 2 bases short and J 9 bases short, with 5 bases between.

This clonotype was counted a few times. The chain joins TRBV12-3 or TRBV12-4 to TRBJ2-2, with D tentatively TRBD1 (5 bases). The CDR3 runs to 16 residues. V was pared by 5 bases and J by 2 bases, with 15 bases between. As DNA, the CDR3 is TGTGCCAGCAGTCGTAACGGACATCCAAACACCGGGGAGCTGTTTTTT. Protein sequence: CASSRNGHPNTGELFF.

Many counts were recorded for this clonotype. The chain couples TRBV12-3 or TRBV12-4 to TRBJ1-1, with D perhaps matching TRBD1 (6 bases). The V gene lost 6 bases and the J gene lost 3 bases, with 20 bases spanning the gap. The CDR3 is made up of 16 amino acids. The CDR3 region is CASSLATGLGDTEAFF. In DNA form, the CDR3 reads TGTGCCAGCAGCCTGGCCACAGGGCTTGGGGACACTGAAGCTTTCTTT.

This clonotype was picked up many times. The chain joins TRBV7-2 to TRBJ2-7; possible D gene TRBD2, 7 bases. Germline V gives CDR1 SGHTA, CDR2 FQGNSA. The CDR3 length is 15 residues. The ends were cut back, 1 base at V and 3 bases at J, with 13 bases in the middle. The CDR3 DNA sequence: TGTGCCAGCAGCTTAGGAGGCGGGGGCGTCTACGAGCAGTACTTC. Translation: CASSLGGGGVYEQYF.

This clonotype has ten or more counts. The J gene is TRBJ1-2, the V gene TRBV7-2; possible D gene TRBD1, 6 bases. This CDR3 comprises 16 residues. V lost 7 bases to trimming and J lost 0 bases, with 18 bases between them. Per germline, CDR1 SGHTA and CDR2 FQGNSA. The CDR3 loop reads CASTRRQGQTNYGYTF. CDR3 DNA: TGTGCCAGCACCAGGAGGCAGGGGCAGACTAACTATGGCTACACCTTC.

The rearrangement uses TRBV5-1 and TRBJ2-2, with D possibly being TRBD1 (5 bases). Deletions cut 2 bases from V and 1 base from J, with 12 bases between. This CDR3 is 16 amino acids long. The germline CDR1 and CDR2 sequences are SGHRS and YFSETQ. The CDR3 here is CASSLEAQGNTGELFF. CDR3 coding DNA: TGCGCCAGCAGCTTAGAAGCCCAGGGGAACACCGGGGAGCTGTTTTTT.

This clonotype showed up many times. This chain links TRBV5-1 with TRBJ2-1, with D possibly being TRBD1 or TRBD2 (5 bases each). The V end lost 1 base, the J end lost 4 bases, and 12 bases lay between the germline ends. In germline, CDR1 is SGHRS, CDR2 YFSETQ. The length of the CDR3 is 15 residues. In DNA form, the CDR3 reads TGCGCCAGCAGCTTGTTAGGGGAGCGGTACAATGAGCAGTTCTTC. Its translation is CASSLLGERYNEQFF.

This clonotype was seen more than once but under ten times. This chain uses TRBV5-1 with TRBJ2-1; no clear D. The CDR3 totals 14 residues. The germline V and J ends were trimmed by 0 bases and 5 bases, with 9 bases remaining between them. Germline CDR1 SGHRS, CDR2 YFSETQ. Written as DNA, the CDR3 is TGCGCCAGCAGCTTGGACCAGCTTGACAATGAGCAGTTCTTC. Translating gives CASSLDQLDNEQFF.

Many counts were recorded for this clonotype. The chain carries TRBV7-4 and TRBJ2-7; perhaps TRBD1 as D (7 bases). The CDR3 is 17 amino acids. Germline V gene sequence: CDR1 SGHVT, CDR2 SQSDAQ. Here the CDR3 DNA reads TGTTACCTTGCGGGACAGAGTAGATTACCCGTCTCCTACGAGCAGTACTTC. Its protein is CYLAGQSRLPVSYEQYF. Looking up the rest from reference TRBV7-4 and TRBJ2-7 gives the full variable domain: GAGVSQSPRYKVAKRGRDVALRCDSISGHVTLYWYRQTLGQGSEVLTYSQSDAQRDKSGRPSGRFSAERPERSVSTLKIQRTEQGDSAVYLCYLAGQSRLPVSYEQYFGPGTRLTVT.

This clonotype has more than one count but fewer than ten. The chain has TRBV20-1 and TRBJ2-7, with D unresolved. Trimming left V 6 bases short and J 4 bases short, with 19 bases between. The CDR3 totals 14 residues. From germline, CDR1 is DFQATT and CDR2 SNEGSKA (reference sequence). The CDR3 DNA follows: TGCAGTGCCAGTTATGGTGGGAATACGTACGAGCAGTACTTC. This translates into CSASYGGNTYEQYF.

This clonotype was recorded many times. This chain joins TRBV4-2 and TRBJ1-4, with 7 positions matching TRBD1. The V gene's germline CDR1 is LGHNA and CDR2 YNFKEQ. J gave up 5 bases and V 5 bases, and 14 bases lay outside the gene matches. This CDR3 is built from 17 residues. The CDR3 protein is CASSTSSVGQANEKLFF. In nucleotides, the CDR3 is TGTGCCAGCAGCACTTCTTCCGTCGGACAGGCGAATGAAAAACTGTTTTTT.

The chain is built from TRBV7-9 and TRBJ1-2; possibly TRBD1 for D (6 bases). This CDR3 region has 14 residues. V was clipped by 0 bases and J by 6 bases, with 11 bases between them. The germline V gene encodes CDR1 SEHNR and CDR2 FQNEAQ (reference sequence). CDR3 in amino acids: CASSLARQGNGYTF. The CDR3 DNA is TGTGCCAGCAGCTTAGCCCGGCAGGGGAATGGCTACACCTTC.

The genes are TRBV7-8 and TRBJ1-1; D ambiguous. Trimming took off 1 base at V and 5 bases at J, with 11 bases between the two ends. This CDR3 is built from 14 residues. The germline V gene encodes CDR1 SGHVS and CDR2 FQNEAQ. The CDR3 DNA sequence: TGTGCCAGCAGCTTAGAAAGGGTAGGAACTGAAGCTTTCTTT. Its protein product is CASSLERVGTEAFF.

This clonotype was seen only a few times. V and J are TRBV12-3 or TRBV12-4 and TRBJ1-6; the match to TRBD1 covers 7 bases. The CDR3 has 14 amino acids. V lost 7 bases and J lost 7; bases outside the gene matches: 7. The CDR3: CASTLSRGNSPLHF. CDR3 nucleotides: TGTGCCAGCACTCTTTCCAGGGGGAATTCACCCCTCCACTTT.

V is TRBV7-9 and J is TRBJ2-7, with 7 nucleotides matching TRBD2. CDR3 length: 15 amino acids. Germline loops: CDR1 SEHNR, CDR2 FQNEAQ (reference sequence). Trimming cost V 5 bases and J 5 bases; bases outside gene matches: 12. CDR3 bases: TGTGCCAGCAGCCTCGGGGAGGGGATCTTCCACGAGCAGTACTTC. Protein sequence: CASSLGEGIFHEQYF.

Ten or more counts support this clonotype. V is TRBV7-9 and J is TRBJ1-2; perhaps TRBD1 as D (6 bases). CDR3 length: 15 residues. The V end was cut by 2 bases, the J end by 3 bases, with 13 bases between. The germline gives CDR1 SEHNR, CDR2 FQNEAQ (reference sequence). The CDR3 loop reads CASSLWGLPDYGYTF. The CDR3 coding sequence is TGTGCCAGCAGCTTATGGGGGCTGCCCGACTATGGCTACACCTTC.

This clonotype was observed at least ten times. The chain combines TRBV7-2 with TRBJ1-3; the D is unclear. The germline V and J ends were trimmed by 8 bases and 6 bases, with 14 bases remaining between them. Germline CDR1 SGHTA, CDR2 FQGNSA. CDR3 length equals 13 residues. CDR3 DNA sequence: TGTGCCAGCGTCTCGGGGTTCTCAAACACCATATATTTT. Protein: CASVSGFSNTIYF.

The sample holds many counts of this clonotype. V usage is TRBV11-2 and J usage is TRBJ1-4, with D possibly matching TRBD1 (6 bases). This CDR3 comprises 14 residues. CDR1 and CDR2 from the germline V gene are SGHAT and FQNNGV. V lost 7 bases, J lost 5 bases, and 14 bases lay in between. DNA for the CDR3: TGTGCCAGCAATCCGACAGGCCAGAATGAAAAACTGTTTTTT. It yields the protein CASNPTGQNEKLFF.